These 17 T cell receptor beta chains originate from one sample sequenced in a study of blood T cell repertoires in COVID-19. Profiling relied on immunoSEQ multiplex PCR, and the TCRdb table lists in-frame clones only, not all of them. The sample records approximately 190,000 clones, 70% to 90% being singletons. Sequencing input: peripheral blood. These receptor sequences come from a man aged 55 to 70 with active or convalescent COVID-19.

The rearrangement links TRBV2 to TRBJ2-2; 9 nucleotides agree with TRBD1. CDR1 and CDR2 from the germline V gene are SNHLY and FYNNEI. The CDR3 has 15 residues. The J segment lost 4 bases and the V segment lost 5 bases, leaving 5 bases of the junction unmatched. The CDR3 sequence: CASSPQGAVTGELFF. The CDR3 nucleotides are TGTGCCAGCAGTCCACAGGGGGCGGTCACCGGGGAGCTGTTTTTT.

This clone occurred once. The J gene is TRBJ2-2, the V gene TRBV11-2, with D possibly matching TRBD1 (5 bases). V was clipped by 5 bases and J by 6 bases, with 19 bases between them. CDR3 length: 16 residues. The germline gives CDR1 SGHAT, CDR2 FQNNGV. The CDR3 DNA is TGTGCCAGCAGCAAGCTAGGGCAGGGTTTGGCCGGGGAGCTGTTTTTT. Translated: CASSKLGQGLAGELFF.

V usage is TRBV3-1 (or the pseudogene TRBV3-2) and J usage is TRBJ1-1; 8 nucleotides align to TRBD1. Unmatched junction bases numbered 6, after V lost 1 base and J lost 5 bases. Per germline, CDR1 LGHDT and CDR2 YNNKEL (reference sequence). This CDR3 contains 15 residues. CDR3 DNA sequence: TGTGCCAGCAGCCAAGGGGGCAGGGGGCGAACTGAAGCTTTCTTT. This codes for CASSQGGRGRTEAFF.

CDR3 sequence: CASSQESGGTGELFF. The CDR3 bases are TGCGCCAGCAGCCAAGAATCAGGGGGCACCGGGGAGCTGTTTTTT. The chain links TRBV4-1 to TRBJ2-2, with 7 bases matching TRBD1. Germline lookup yields CDR1 MGHRA and CDR2 YSYEKL. Germline trimming cut 0 bases from V and 4 bases from J; bases unmatched to any gene: 2. The CDR3 is 15 residues long.

V usage is TRBV2 and J usage is TRBJ2-7, with D unclear. The CDR3 has 15 amino acids. V was trimmed by 3 bases and J by 5 bases, leaving 17 bases between them. The germline gives CDR1 SNHLY, CDR2 FYNNEI. The chain's CDR3 is CASSDPEFPYDEQYF. The CDR3 DNA follows: TGTGCCAGCAGTGACCCGGAGTTCCCGTACGACGAGCAGTACTTC. Looking up the rest from reference TRBV2 and TRBJ2-7 gives the full variable domain: EPEVTQTPSHQVTQMGQEVILRCVPISNHLYFYWYRQILGQKVEFLVSFYNNEISEKSEIFDDQFSVERPDGSNFTLKIRSTKLEDSAMYFCASSDPEFPYDEQYFGPGTRLTVT.

A note on this clone: Different DNA sequences within this sample yield the same CDR3. The chain recombines TRBV20-1 with TRBJ2-5; D not certain. The CDR3 has 11 residues. Looked up from germline, CDR1 is DFQATT and CDR2 is SNEGSKA (reference sequence). The V end lost 2 bases, the J end lost 5 bases, and 6 bases lay between the germline ends. CDR3 DNA sequence: TGCAGTGCTAGAACCGGGGAGACCCAGTACTTC. The encoded protein is CSARTGETQYF.

The J gene is TRBJ1-3, the V gene TRBV11-3, with D tentatively TRBD1 (5 bases). There are 13 residues in the CDR3. Trimming removed 4 bases at V and 6 bases at J, with 10 bases between. From germline, CDR1 is SGHNT and CDR2 YENEEA. The DNA of the CDR3 is TGTGCCAGCAGCTCGACGGGGGTAAACACCATATATTTT. It codes for CASSSTGVNTIYF.

In DNA form, the CDR3 reads TGTGCCAGCAGTTCACCATCGCGGGGGAAGGGCTTCCACTTT. It translates to CASSSPSRGKGFHF. The J gene is TRBJ1-6, the V gene TRBV27; perhaps TRBD1 as D (5 bases). Germline values: CDR1 MNHEY, CDR2 SMNVEV (reference sequence). The CDR3 covers 14 residues. V was trimmed by 4 bases and J by 17 bases, leaving 21 bases between them.

With regard to this clone: The same CDR3 can be traced to other DNA sequences in this sample. The chain recombines TRBV3-1 (or the pseudogene TRBV3-2) with TRBJ1-3; 10 bases align to TRBD1. The J segment lost 3 bases and the V segment lost 4 bases, leaving 3 bases of the junction unmatched. The length of the CDR3 is 15 residues. CDR1 is LGHDT, CDR2 YNNKEL, per germline (reference sequence). CDR3 amino acids: CASSPRDRGGNTIYF. The CDR3, as DNA: TGTGCCAGCAGCCCGCGGGACAGGGGTGGAAACACCATATATTTT.

CDR3 sequence reads: CASSLRGTGNTGELFF. The CDR3 coding sequence is TGTGCCAGCAGCTTAAGAGGGACAGGGAACACCGGGGAGCTGTTTTTT. This chain uses TRBV7-3 with TRBJ2-2; 8 bases are a match to TRBD1. Germline values: CDR1 SGHTA, CDR2 FQGTGA. This CDR3 is built from 16 residues. Unmatched junction bases numbered 2, after V lost 1 base and J lost 1 base.

The V and J genes are TRBV11-2 and TRBJ1-2, with 8 bases matching TRBD1. CDR3 length: 16 amino acids. Germline V gene lookup returns CDR1 SGHAT and CDR2 FQNNGV. J was trimmed by 8 bases and V by 3 bases; bases with no gene match: 14. The CDR3 region has the DNA TGTGCCAGCAGCTTCTTATCACCCGCACAGGGGGAAGGCTACACCTTC. It is translated as CASSFLSPAQGEGYTF.

The chain uses TRBV11-2 and TRBJ2-7; tentatively, D is TRBD2 (5 bases). This CDR3 spans 13 amino acids. The germline V gene encodes CDR1 SGHAT and CDR2 FQNNGV. Trimming pared 1 base from V and 5 bases from J, leaving 9 bases between. CDR3 loop: CASSLGTGDEQYF. The DNA for the CDR3 is TGTGCCAGCAGCTTAGGAACCGGGGACGAGCAGTACTTC.

This clone was recorded only once. V and J are TRBV5-6 and TRBJ1-2, with D perhaps matching TRBD1 (5 bases). The CDR3 has 14 residues. Trimming shortened V by 5 bases and J by 8 bases, and 19 bases separated the two germline ends. Germline CDR1 is SGHDT and CDR2 is YYEEEE. The CDR3 DNA reads as TGTGCCAGCAGGAGTCAGGGCAGAGGACGGGGCTACACCTTC. Translated, it gives CASRSQGRGRGYTF.

The rearrangement uses TRBV2 and TRBJ1-1; unclear D gene. From germline, CDR1 is SNHLY and CDR2 FYNNEI. This CDR3 is built from 12 residues. The V gene lost 1 base and the J gene lost 10 bases, with 10 bases spanning the gap. CDR3 nucleotides: TGTGCCAGCAGTGAAGGGGTGGGAGGAGCTTTCTTT. Amino acids: CASSEGVGGAFF.

V is TRBV19 and J is TRBJ1-5, with 7 bases fitting TRBD1. V lost 6 bases, J lost 4 bases, and 6 bases stayed unmatched. Germline CDR1 is LNHDA and CDR2 is SQIVND (reference sequence). The CDR3 has 14 residues. The CDR3 spells CASRGQALNQPQHF. The CDR3 DNA follows: TGTGCCAGTAGAGGACAGGCCTTAAATCAGCCCCAGCATTTT.

The chain employs TRBV7-2 and TRBJ1-2; D gene uncertain. The V end was cut by 2 bases, the J end by 6 bases, with 13 bases between. Germline V lookup: CDR1 SGHTA, CDR2 FQGNSA. The CDR3 covers 14 residues. The CDR3 region has the DNA TGTGCCAGCAGCTTACGGGGAGGAGATAATGGCTACACCTTC. It translates to CASSLRGGDNGYTF.

This sequence joins TRBV19 and TRBJ1-6, with D perhaps matching TRBD1 (5 bases). The V end was cut by 6 bases, the J end by 11 bases, with 20 bases between. This CDR3 has 15 residues. The germline gives CDR1 LNHDA, CDR2 SQIVND (reference sequence). CDR3 protein: CASRKIGGVPTPLHF. As DNA, the CDR3 is TGTGCCAGTAGAAAAATTGGAGGGGTCCCGACACCCCTCCACTTT.